The 20 T cell receptor beta chains below were found in one sample sequenced in a study of shared clonotypes between healthy human individuals. Data came from immunoSEQ multiplex PCR; TCRdb stores just in-frame clones and leaves some out. The table has about 1.5 million clones, over 95% seen once; the top ten hold about 1%. Material for sequencing was naive CD4+ T cells sorted from blood. Documented subset: CD45RA+ positively selected. All receptors come from a man aged 30-40 years in good health.

The rearrangement uses TRBV6-5 and TRBJ2-4, with TRBD1 matching 9 bases. Germline CDR1 is MNHEY and CDR2 is SVGAGI. J gave up 4 bases and V 7 bases, and 5 bases lay outside the gene matches. The CDR3 length is 14 residues. The CDR3 DNA is TGTGCCAGCAAGACAGGGGGAAGTAAAAACATTCAGTACTTC. This gives the protein CASKTGGSKNIQYF.

The chain combines TRBV11-3 with TRBJ2-2; D tentatively reads TRBD1 or TRBD2 (5 bases each). V was cut by 4 bases and J by 6 bases, with 9 bases left in between. CDR3 length: 13 amino acids. Germline V gene lookup returns CDR1 SGHNT and CDR2 YENEEA. CDR3 nucleotide sequence: TGTGCCAGCAGCTCCGGGGCAGCCGGGGAGCTGTTTTTT. Protein sequence: CASSSGAAGELFF.

This clone is a singleton in its sample. The chain couples TRBV5-4 to TRBJ2-3, with D unclear. Germline V lookup: CDR1 SGHNT, CDR2 YYREEE (reference sequence). This CDR3 region has 14 residues. Trimming stripped 1 base from V and 2 bases from J, with 8 bases between. Here the CDR3 reads CASSLPQPTDTQYF. DNA of the CDR3: TGTGCCAGCAGCTTGCCACAGCCCACAGATACGCAGTATTTT.

The chain links TRBV7-2 to TRBJ2-7; 7 bases match TRBD1. Losses at the gene ends were 4 bases for V and 1 base for J; bases not matched to a gene: 4. The germline gives CDR1 SGHTA, CDR2 FQGNSA. This CDR3 is built from 14 residues. The CDR3 region has the DNA TGTGCCAGCAGCTGGCAGACAGGGTCCTACGAGCAGTACTTC. It specifies CASSWQTGSYEQYF. The variable domain in full, completed from reference TRBV7-2 and TRBJ2-7, reads GAGVSQSPSNKVTEKGKDVELRCDPISGHTALYWYRQSLGQGLEFLIYFQGNSAPDKSGLPSDRFSAERTGGSVSTLTIQRTQQEDSAVYLCASSWQTGSYEQYFGPGTRLTVT.

Turning to this clone: The sample contains more than one DNA sequence encoding this CDR3. V gene TRBV10-3 combines with J gene TRBJ2-5, with D uncertain. The V and J ends lost 5 bases and 5 bases respectively, with 12 bases between them. CDR1 ENHRY and CDR2 SYGVKD come from the germline V gene. CDR3 length: 13 amino acids. CDR3 sequence reads: CAISRALGETQYF. The CDR3 bases are TGTGCCATCAGTAGGGCCCTGGGGGAGACCCAGTACTTC.

This clone has only one observation. This chain connects TRBV19 to TRBJ1-5; tentative D call: TRBD1 (5 bases). V lost 2 bases to trimming and J lost 7 bases, with 12 bases between them. Germline CDR1 and CDR2: LNHDA and SQIVND (reference sequence). The CDR3 sequence is 14 residues long. CDR3 sequence: CASSIWGSGQPQHF. CDR3 sequence (DNA): TGTGCCAGTAGTATATGGGGGTCGGGACAGCCCCAGCATTTT.

This clone occurred once. This sequence joins TRBV7-9 and TRBJ1-4; D is possibly TRBD1 (5 bases). The length of the CDR3 is 17 residues. Germline V lookup: CDR1 SEHNR, CDR2 FQNEAQ (reference sequence). V dropped 5 bases and J dropped 0 bases, with 16 bases sitting between them. The CDR3 here is CASSAQGRKTTNEKLFF. The CDR3, as DNA: TGTGCCAGCAGCGCCCAGGGTAGGAAAACAACTAATGAAAAACTGTTTTTT.

This chain connects TRBV7-9 to TRBJ2-3; D remains unclear. Germline V gene lookup returns CDR1 SEHNR and CDR2 FQNEAQ (reference sequence). V was clipped by 5 bases and J by 8 bases, with 11 bases between them. The CDR3 spans 12 residues. CDR3 sequence: CASSPDVATQYF. The CDR3 bases are TGTGCCAGCAGCCCAGACGTAGCTACGCAGTATTTT.

V and J are TRBV18 and TRBJ1-1; 7 bases map to TRBD1. Germline V CDR1 and CDR2: KGHSH, LQKENI. V lost 3 bases to trimming and J lost 5 bases; unmatched junction nucleotides: 9. The CDR3 has 15 residues. This CDR3 is CASSPRQGKDTEAFF. The DNA of the CDR3 is TGTGCCAGCTCACCCCGACAGGGCAAGGATACTGAAGCTTTCTTT.

The V and J genes are TRBV9 and TRBJ1-1, with a possible D match to TRBD1 (6 bases). This CDR3 contains 15 residues. V lost 0 bases, J lost 4 bases, and 13 bases lay in between. Germline V lookup: CDR1 SGDLS, CDR2 YYNGEE. The CDR3, as DNA: TGTGCCAGCAGCGTAGGGGCACAGGGTGGCACTGAAGCTTTCTTT. It specifies CASSVGAQGGTEAFF.

Points on this clone: Within the sample, other DNA sequences also encode this same CDR3. The chain recombines TRBV6-1 with TRBJ1-5, with 10 bases fitting TRBD1. This CDR3 region has 14 residues. Trimming at V came to 6 bases and at J to 1 base, leaving 0 bases not matched to a gene. Germline V gene sequence: CDR1 MNHNS, CDR2 SASEGT. CDR3 bases: TGTGCCAGCAGGGGACAGGGGAGCAATCAGCCCCAGCATTTT. Translated: CASRGQGSNQPQHF.

The chain combines TRBV6-1 with TRBJ2-3, with D maybe TRBD1 (6 bases). This CDR3 has 15 amino acids. With 7 bases removed from V and 1 base from J, the gap between germline ends came to 15 bases. Germline CDR1 and CDR2: MNHNS and SASEGT. Here the CDR3 reads CASKTTGSGTDTQYF. The CDR3 DNA reads TGTGCCAGCAAGACCACAGGGTCCGGCACAGATACGCAGTATTTT.

This rearrangement joins TRBV4-1 to TRBJ2-7; 9 bases line up with TRBD1. The CDR3 spans 15 residues. J lost 2 bases, V lost 4 bases, and 6 bases had no gene match. Germline V gene data show CDR1 as MGHRA and CDR2 as YSYEKL. Here the CDR3 reads CASSRGTGIPYEQYF. The CDR3 DNA is TGCGCCAGCAGCCGCGGGACAGGGATTCCCTACGAGCAGTACTTC.

In this sample, this clone turned up once. This rearrangement joins TRBV11-2 to TRBJ2-1; TRBD1 matches 7 bases. This CDR3 has 17 residues. The V gene end was trimmed by 5 bases and the J gene end by 5 bases; junction bases not matched to a gene: 15. The germline V gene encodes CDR1 SGHAT and CDR2 FQNNGV. CDR3 coding DNA: TGTGCCAGCAGCGGGTTTCACAGGGGCCCTCGCCACAATGAGCAGTTCTTC. As protein: CASSGFHRGPRHNEQFF.

This chain uses TRBV15 with TRBJ2-3, with a weak D call TRBD2 (5 bases). V lost 1 base and J lost 4, with 12 bases in between. This CDR3 has 15 residues. The germline V gene has CDR1 LNHNV and CDR2 YYDKDF (reference sequence). The CDR3 DNA follows: TGTGCCACCAGCAGAGTGGGAGCTGGGGCAGATACGCAGTATTTT. Protein sequence: CATSRVGAGADTQYF. Full variable domain (outside the CDR3, taken from reference TRBV15 and TRBJ2-3): DAMVIQNPRYQVTQFGKPVTLSCSQTLNHNVMYWYQQKSSQAPKLLFHYYDKDFNNEADTPDNFQSRRPNTSFCFLDIRSPGLGDTAMYLCATSRVGAGADTQYFGPGTRLTVL.

The chain recombines TRBV28 with TRBJ1-2; 8 nucleotides match TRBD1. The CDR3 sequence is 17 residues long. From germline, CDR1 is MDHEN and CDR2 SYDVKM. The trim removed 5 bases at V and 3 bases at J, leaving 14 bases unmatched. The CDR3 loop reads CASSPRQGSKDYYGYTF. CDR3 coding DNA: TGTGCCAGCAGTCCCCGACAGGGGAGTAAGGACTACTATGGCTACACCTTC.

The sample holds a few counts of this clone. Within the sample, other DNA sequences also encode this same CDR3. In DNA form, the CDR3 reads TGCGCCAGCAGCTTCGGAAACTACAATGAGCAGTTCTTC. Residues: CASSFGNYNEQFF. The chain uses TRBV5-1 and TRBJ2-1, with unresolved D. In germline, CDR1 is SGHRS, CDR2 YFSETQ. Trimming left V 2 bases short and J 3 bases short, with 6 bases between. The CDR3 is made up of 13 amino acids.

Turning to this clone: Additional DNA sequences in this sample encode the identical CDR3. The rearrangement uses TRBV9 and TRBJ2-1; 7 nucleotides agree with TRBD1. This CDR3 has 15 amino acids. Germline lookup yields CDR1 SGDLS and CDR2 YYNGEE. With 0 bases clipped from V and 4 bases from J, the junction kept 4 bases outside the gene matches. The CDR3: CASSVVPTGYNEQFF. DNA of the CDR3: TGTGCCAGCAGCGTAGTTCCGACAGGGTACAATGAGCAGTTCTTC.

The chain links TRBV18 to TRBJ1-4; D gene uncertain. This CDR3 contains 16 residues. From germline, CDR1 is KGHSH and CDR2 LQKENI. Trimming pared 2 bases from V and 0 bases from J, leaving 10 bases between. The CDR3 sequence is CASSPTRTATNEKLFF. The CDR3, as DNA: TGTGCCAGCTCACCAACCCGGACTGCAACTAATGAAAAACTGTTTTTT.

The genes are TRBV29-1 and TRBJ1-1; 8 bases are shared with TRBD1. Germline V gives CDR1 SQVTM, CDR2 ANQGSEA. The CDR3 spans 13 residues. The V and J ends lost 7 bases and 5 bases, in that order; junction bases with no gene match: 9. CDR3 sequence (DNA): TGCAGCGCTTGGACAGGGAAGGGGACTGAAGCTTTCTTT. Translated: CSAWTGKGTEAFF.